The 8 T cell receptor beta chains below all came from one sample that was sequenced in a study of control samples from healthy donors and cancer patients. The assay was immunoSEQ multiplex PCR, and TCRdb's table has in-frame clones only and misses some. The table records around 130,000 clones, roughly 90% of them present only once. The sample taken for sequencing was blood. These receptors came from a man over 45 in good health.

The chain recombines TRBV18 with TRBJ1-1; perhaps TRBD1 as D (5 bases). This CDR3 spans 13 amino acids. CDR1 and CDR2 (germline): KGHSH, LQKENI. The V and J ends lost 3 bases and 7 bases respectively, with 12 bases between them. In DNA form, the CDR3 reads TGTGCCAGCTCACCTTTACGACAGAATGAAGCTTTCTTT. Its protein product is CASSPLRQNEAFF.

The CDR3: CASSTNGNYGYTF. For the CDR3, the DNA is TGTGCCAGTAGTACCAACGGTAACTATGGCTACACCTTC. The chain uses TRBV19 and TRBJ1-2; no definite D call. The CDR3 length is 13 residues. V lost 4 bases, J lost 1 base, and 7 bases lay in between. Germline V lookup: CDR1 LNHDA, CDR2 SQIVND (reference sequence).

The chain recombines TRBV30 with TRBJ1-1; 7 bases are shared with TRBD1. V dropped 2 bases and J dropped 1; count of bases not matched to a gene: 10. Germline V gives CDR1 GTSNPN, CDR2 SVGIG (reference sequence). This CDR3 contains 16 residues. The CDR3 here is CAWSRTGVISNTEAFF. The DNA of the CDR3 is TGTGCCTGGAGTAGGACAGGAGTTATTTCGAACACTGAAGCTTTCTTT. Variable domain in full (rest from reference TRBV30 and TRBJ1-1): SQTIHQWPATLVQPVGSPLSLECTVEGTSNPNLYWYRQAAGRGLQLLFYSVGIGQISSEVPQNLSASRPQDRQFILSSKKLLLSDSGFYLCAWSRTGVISNTEAFFGQGTRLTVV.

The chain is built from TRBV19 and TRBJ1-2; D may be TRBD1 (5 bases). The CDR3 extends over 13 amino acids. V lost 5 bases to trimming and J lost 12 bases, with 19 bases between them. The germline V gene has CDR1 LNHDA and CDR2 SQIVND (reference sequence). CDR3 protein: CASSPAGTQAHTF. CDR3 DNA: TGTGCCAGTAGTCCAGCGGGGACCCAGGCCCACACCTTC. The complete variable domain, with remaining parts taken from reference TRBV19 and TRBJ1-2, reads DGGITQSPKYLFRKEGQNVTLSCEQNLNHDAMYWYRQDPGQGLRLIYYSQIVNDFQKGDIAEGYSVSREKKESFPLTVTSAQKNPTAFYLCASSPAGTQAHTFGSGTRLTVV.

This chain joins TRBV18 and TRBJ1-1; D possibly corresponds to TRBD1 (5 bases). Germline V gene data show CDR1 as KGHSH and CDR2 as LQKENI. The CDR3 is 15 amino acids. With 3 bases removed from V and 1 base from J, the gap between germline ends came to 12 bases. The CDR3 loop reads CASSPIGGENTEAFF. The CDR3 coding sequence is TGTGCCAGCTCACCGATTGGGGGAGAGAACACTGAAGCTTTCTTT.

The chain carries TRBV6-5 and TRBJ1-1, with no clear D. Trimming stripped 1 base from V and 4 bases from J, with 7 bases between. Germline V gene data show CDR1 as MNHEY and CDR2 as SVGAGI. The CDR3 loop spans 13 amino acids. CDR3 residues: CASSYYRSTEAFF. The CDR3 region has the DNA TGTGCCAGCAGTTACTACAGATCCACTGAAGCTTTCTTT.

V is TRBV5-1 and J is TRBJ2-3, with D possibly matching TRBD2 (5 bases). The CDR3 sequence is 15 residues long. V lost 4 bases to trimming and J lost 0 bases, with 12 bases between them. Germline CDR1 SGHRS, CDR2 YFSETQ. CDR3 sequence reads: CASSQTRGSTDTQYF. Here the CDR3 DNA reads TGCGCCAGCAGCCAAACCCGGGGTAGCACAGATACGCAGTATTTT.

The CDR3 loop reads CASSNNRLRGNTEAFF. CDR3 coding DNA: TGTGCCAGCAGCAACAACAGGTTAAGGGGCAACACTGAAGCTTTCTTT. The chain links TRBV9 to TRBJ1-1, with D possibly TRBD1 on 5 matching bases. The germline CDR1 and CDR2 sequences are SGDLS and YYNGEE. The CDR3 consists of 16 residues. V lost 4 bases to trimming and J lost 2 bases, with 18 bases between them.